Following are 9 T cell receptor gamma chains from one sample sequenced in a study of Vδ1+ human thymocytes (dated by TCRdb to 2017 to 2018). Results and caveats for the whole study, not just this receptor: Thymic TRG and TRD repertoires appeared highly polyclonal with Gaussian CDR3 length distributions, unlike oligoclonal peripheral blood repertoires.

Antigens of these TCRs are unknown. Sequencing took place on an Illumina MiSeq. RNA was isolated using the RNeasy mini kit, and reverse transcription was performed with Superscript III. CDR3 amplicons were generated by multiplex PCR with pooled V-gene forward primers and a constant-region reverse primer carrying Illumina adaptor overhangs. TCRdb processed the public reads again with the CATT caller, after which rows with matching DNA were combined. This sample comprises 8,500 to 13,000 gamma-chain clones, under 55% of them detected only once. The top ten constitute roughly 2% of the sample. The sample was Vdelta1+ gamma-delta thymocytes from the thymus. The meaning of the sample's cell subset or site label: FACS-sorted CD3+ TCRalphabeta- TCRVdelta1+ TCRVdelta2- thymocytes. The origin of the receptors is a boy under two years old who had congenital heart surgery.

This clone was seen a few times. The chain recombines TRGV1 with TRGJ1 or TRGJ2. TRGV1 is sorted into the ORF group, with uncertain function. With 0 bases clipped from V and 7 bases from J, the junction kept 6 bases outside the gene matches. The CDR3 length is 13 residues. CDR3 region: CATWDRLGYKKLF. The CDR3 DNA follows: TGTGCCACCTGGGACAGGCTGGGATATAAGAAACTCTTT.

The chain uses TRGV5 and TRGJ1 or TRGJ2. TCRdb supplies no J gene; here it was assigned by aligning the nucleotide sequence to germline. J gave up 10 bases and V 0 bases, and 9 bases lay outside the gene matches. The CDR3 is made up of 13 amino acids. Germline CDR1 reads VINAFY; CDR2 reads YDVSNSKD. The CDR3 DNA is TGTGCCACCTGGGACAGGTCCCTAAGGAAGAAACTCTTT. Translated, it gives CATWDRSLRKKLF.

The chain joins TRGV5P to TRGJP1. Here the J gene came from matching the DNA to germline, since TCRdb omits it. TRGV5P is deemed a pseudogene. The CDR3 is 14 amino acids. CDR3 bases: TGTGCCACCTGGGGACGGGCCACTGGTTGGTTCAAGATATTT. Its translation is CATWGRATGWFKIF.

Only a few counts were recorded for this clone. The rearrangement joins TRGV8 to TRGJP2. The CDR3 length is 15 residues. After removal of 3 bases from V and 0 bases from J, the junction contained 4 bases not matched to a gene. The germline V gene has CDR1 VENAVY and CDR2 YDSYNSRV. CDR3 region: CATWDEHSSDWIKTF. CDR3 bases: TGTGCCACCTGGGATGAACATAGTAGTGATTGGATCAAGACGTTT.

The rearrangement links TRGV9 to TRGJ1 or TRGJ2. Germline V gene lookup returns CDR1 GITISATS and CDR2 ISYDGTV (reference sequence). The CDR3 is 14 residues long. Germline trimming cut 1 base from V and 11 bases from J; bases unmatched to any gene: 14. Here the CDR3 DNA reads TGTGCCTTGTGGGAGGTACAGACAACGGCGGAGAAACTCTTT. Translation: CALWEVQTTAEKLF.

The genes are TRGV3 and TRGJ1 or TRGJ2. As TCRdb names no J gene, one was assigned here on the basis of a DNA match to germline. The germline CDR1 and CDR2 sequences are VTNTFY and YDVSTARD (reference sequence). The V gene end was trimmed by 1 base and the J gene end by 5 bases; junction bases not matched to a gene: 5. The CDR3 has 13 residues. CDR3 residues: CATWDSLHYKKLF. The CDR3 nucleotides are TGTGCCACCTGGGACAGTTTACATTATAAGAAACTCTTT.

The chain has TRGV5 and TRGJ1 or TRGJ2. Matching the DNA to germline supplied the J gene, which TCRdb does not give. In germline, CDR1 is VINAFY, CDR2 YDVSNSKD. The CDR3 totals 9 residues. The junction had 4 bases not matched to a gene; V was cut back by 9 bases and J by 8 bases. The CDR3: CATLDKKLF. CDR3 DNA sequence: TGTGCCACCCTAGATAAGAAACTCTTT.

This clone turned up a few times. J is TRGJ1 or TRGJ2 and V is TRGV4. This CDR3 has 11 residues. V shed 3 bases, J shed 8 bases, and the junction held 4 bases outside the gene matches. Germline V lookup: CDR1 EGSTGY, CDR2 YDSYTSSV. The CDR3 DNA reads TGTGCCACCTGGGATCTCCATAAGAAACTCTTT. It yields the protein CATWDLHKKLF.

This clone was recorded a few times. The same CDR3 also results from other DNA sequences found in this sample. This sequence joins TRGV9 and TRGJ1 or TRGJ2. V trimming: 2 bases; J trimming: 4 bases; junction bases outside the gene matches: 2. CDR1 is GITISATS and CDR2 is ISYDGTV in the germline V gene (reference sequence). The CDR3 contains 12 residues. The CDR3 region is CALWEGYYKKLF. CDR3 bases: TGTGCCTTGTGGGAGGGGTATTATAAGAAACTCTTT.